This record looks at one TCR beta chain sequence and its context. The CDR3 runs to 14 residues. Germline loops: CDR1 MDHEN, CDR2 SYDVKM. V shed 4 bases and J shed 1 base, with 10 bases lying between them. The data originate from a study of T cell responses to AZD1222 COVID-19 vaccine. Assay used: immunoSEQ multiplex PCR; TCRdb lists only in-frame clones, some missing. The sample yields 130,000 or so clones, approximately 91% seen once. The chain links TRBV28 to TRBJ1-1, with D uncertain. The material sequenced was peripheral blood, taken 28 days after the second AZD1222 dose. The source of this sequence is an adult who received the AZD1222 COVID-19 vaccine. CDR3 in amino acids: CASSSLRTNTEAFF. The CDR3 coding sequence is TGTGCCAGCAGTTCGTTAAGGACGAACACTGAAGCTTTCTTT.